A single sample gave rise to the 25 T cell receptor beta chains below, sequenced in a study of shared T cell receptors in the human thymus. TCRdb keeps only in-frame clones here, not all; method: immunoSEQ multiplex PCR. The sample has 630,000 or so clones; roughly 86% are singletons. This same sample was also taken into another study, of human thymus T cells.

The sequenced material came from thymocytes. The receptors derive from a boy under three years old with a congenital heart defect.

DNA for the CDR3: TGTGCCAGCAGTTCGGTAGACAGGGCTGGCTACACCTTC. This gives the protein CASSSVDRAGYTF. This chain joins TRBV27 and TRBJ1-2, with 7 bases that match TRBD1. V was clipped by 4 bases and J by 7 bases; unmatched bases: 6. The CDR3 loop spans 13 amino acids. Germline V gene lookup returns CDR1 MNHEY and CDR2 SMNVEV (reference sequence).

The J gene is TRBJ2-7, the V gene TRBV14; TRBD2 aligns across 7 bases. Germline CDR1 SGHDN, CDR2 FVKESK. V lost 4 bases and J lost 6; bases outside the gene matches: 21. The CDR3 loop spans 18 amino acids. As DNA, the CDR3 is TGTGCCAGCAGCCCCCACCCGTGTTTCGCGGGAGTCATTTGCGAGCAGTACTTC. Encoded protein: CASSPHPCFAGVICEQYF.

The chain links TRBV14 to TRBJ2-3, with 10 bases matching TRBD2. Trimming removed 4 bases from V and 2 bases from J; junction bases left unmatched: 18. CDR1 is SGHDN and CDR2 is FVKESK in the germline V gene. The length of the CDR3 is 20 residues. The CDR3 DNA reads as TGTGCCAGCAGCCCACGGACTAGCGGTCACCTTTCCCCACTCACAGATACGCAGTATTTT. It codes for CASSPRTSGHLSPLTDTQYF.

The chain is built from TRBV7-8 and TRBJ2-7; D is possibly TRBD1 (5 bases). Germline V lookup: CDR1 SGHVS, CDR2 FQNEAQ. This CDR3 is 13 amino acids long. Between the trimmed V and J ends, which lost 5 bases and 3 bases, there was a span of 11 bases. The DNA for the CDR3 is TGTGCCAGCAGCGTGGACAACCACTACGAGCAGTACTTC. Encoded protein: CASSVDNHYEQYF.

Turning to this clone: At one boundary the junction diverges from the germline segment, which might be a read error. Distinct nucleotide sequences in the sample also encode this CDR3. V gene TRBV5-1 combines with J gene TRBJ2-7; tentatively, D is TRBD1 (6 bases). CDR1 is SGHRS and CDR2 is YFSETQ in the germline V gene. This CDR3 comprises 14 residues. CDR3 DNA sequence: TGCGCCAGCAGCTTGGGTAGGGGGTACTACGAGCAATACTTC. Translation: CASSLGRGYYEQYF.

The rearrangement joins TRBV14 to TRBJ1-1; 8 nucleotides match TRBD1. Looked up from germline, CDR1 is SGHDN and CDR2 is FVKESK. This CDR3 comprises 16 residues. V was clipped by 4 bases and J by 6 bases; unmatched bases: 13. CDR3 loop: CASSLDRGSPQAEAFF. The CDR3 DNA sequence: TGTGCCAGCAGCCTAGACAGGGGAAGCCCTCAAGCTGAAGCTTTCTTT.

The chain recombines TRBV4-3 with TRBJ2-5; 14 nucleotides line up with TRBD2. CDR1 is LGHNA, CDR2 YSLEER, per germline. The CDR3 consists of 17 residues. With 1 base clipped from V and 5 bases from J, the junction kept 6 bases outside the gene matches. Here the CDR3 reads CASSQGLAGGPGETQYF. DNA of the CDR3: TGCGCCAGCAGCCAAGGACTAGCGGGAGGGCCGGGGGAGACCCAGTACTTC.

V is TRBV9 and J is TRBJ1-1; TRBD1 matches 7 bases. This CDR3 comprises 16 residues. V lost 4 bases, J lost 2 bases, and 11 bases stayed unmatched. CDR1 is SGDLS, CDR2 YYNGEE, per germline. The CDR3 DNA follows: TGTGCCAGCAGCCCAGGTCCGAGGGGGCCCAACACTGAAGCTTTCTTT. This sequence encodes CASSPGPRGPNTEAFF.

The V gene is TRBV6-5, the J gene TRBJ2-5, with a tentative D call TRBD1 (6 bases). The better agreement between TRBJ2-7 and the DNA end casts doubt on the J call. CDR1 and CDR2 from the germline V gene are MNHEY and SVGAGI. This CDR3 comprises 15 residues. This CDR3 reads CASSYISGGAYEQYF. The CDR3 DNA is TGTGCCAGCAGTTACATCTCTGGGGGCGCCTACGAGCAGTACTTC.

This chain joins TRBV18 and TRBJ2-5; tentatively, D is TRBD1 (5 bases). Germline lookup yields CDR1 KGHSH and CDR2 LQKENI. The V and J ends lost 8 bases and 1 base respectively, with 11 bases between them. The CDR3 is made up of 13 amino acids. The DNA of the CDR3 is TGTGCCAGCCACGACAGCTTCCAAGAGACCCAGTACTTC. Its translation is CASHDSFQETQYF.

The chain employs TRBV4-3 and TRBJ2-6; D is possibly TRBD2 (5 bases). CDR1 is LGHNA and CDR2 is YSLEER in the germline V gene. The CDR3 has 21 amino acids. Trimming removed 0 bases from V and 1 base from J, with 22 bases in between. CDR3 residues: CASSQDRSSLTFPSGANVLTF. The CDR3 DNA follows: TGCGCCAGCAGCCAAGACCGGTCTAGCCTAACTTTTCCGTCTGGGGCCAACGTCCTGACTTTC.

J is TRBJ1-2 and V is TRBV10-3, with TRBD1 as a possible D gene (6 bases). The CDR3 is made up of 13 amino acids. Trimming cost V 6 bases and J 5 bases, with 13 bases left between them. Germline values: CDR1 ENHRY, CDR2 SYGVKD. The CDR3 reads CAISQTGGYGYTF. As DNA, the CDR3 is TGTGCCATCAGCCAGACAGGTGGATATGGCTACACCTTC.

CDR3 bases: TGCGCCAGCAGCCAAGGGACAGGGGGCCAGCGGGCCAAAACCTACGAGCAGTACTTC. This gives the protein CASSQGTGGQRAKTYEQYF. The chain links TRBV5-1 to TRBJ2-7; the match to TRBD1 covers 12 bases. The CDR3 loop spans 19 amino acids. The V segment lost 4 bases and the J segment 2 bases; nucleotides outside the gene matches: 16. Looked up from germline, CDR1 is SGHRS and CDR2 is YFSETQ.

CDR3 loop: CASSQVERGYTF. The DNA of the CDR3 is TGTGCCAGCAGCCAAGTTGAGAGGGGCTACACCTTC. V is TRBV4-2 and J is TRBJ1-2; D unresolved. The ends were cut back, 1 base at V and 8 bases at J, with 8 bases in the middle. The CDR3 is made up of 12 amino acids. Germline lookup yields CDR1 LGHNA and CDR2 YNFKEQ.

The chain has TRBV9 and TRBJ1-2; 10 nucleotides align to TRBD1. Germline trimming cut 3 bases from V and 1 base from J; bases unmatched to any gene: 6. This CDR3 contains 16 residues. Germline CDR1 is SGDLS and CDR2 is YYNGEE. This CDR3 reads CASSELDRGINYGYTF. The CDR3 DNA reads as TGTGCCAGCAGCGAACTGGACAGGGGGATTAACTATGGCTACACCTTC.

V gene TRBV5-4 combines with J gene TRBJ2-7, with D possibly being TRBD1 (5 bases). Trimming left V 0 bases short and J 7 bases short, with 14 bases between. CDR1 SGHNT and CDR2 YYREEE come from the germline V gene (reference sequence). The CDR3 covers 14 residues. For the CDR3, the DNA is TGTGCCAGCAGCTTGGAACAGGATGTCGGGGAGCAGTACTTC. Translating it yields CASSLEQDVGEQYF.

This rearrangement joins TRBV4-3 to TRBJ2-5; 7 bases line up with TRBD2. This CDR3 has 21 residues. Germline V gives CDR1 LGHNA, CDR2 YSLEER. V shed 1 base and J 1 base; nucleotides not matched to a gene: 21. The CDR3 nucleotides read TGCGCCAGCAGCCAAGGAGCCCCGAGAGGCCCGGAGCGGGACGCCCAAGAGACCCAGTACTTC. As protein: CASSQGAPRGPERDAQETQYF.

The chain recombines TRBV13 with TRBJ1-1; D remains unclear. There are 12 residues in the CDR3. Germline values: CDR1 PRHDT, CDR2 FYEKMQ (reference sequence). As DNA, the CDR3 is TGTGCTATTAGGGAGGATGGCACTGAAGCTTTCTTT. As protein: CAIREDGTEAFF.

CDR3: CASTPGMEGESPYEQYF. The CDR3 coding sequence is TGTGCCAGCACCCCTGGGATGGAGGGAGAGTCGCCCTACGAGCAGTACTTC. The chain combines TRBV27 with TRBJ2-7, with TRBD2 as a possible D gene (6 bases). The CDR3 is 17 residues long. Trimming removed 7 bases at V and 2 bases at J, with 24 bases between. Germline CDR1 and CDR2: MNHEY and SMNVEV (reference sequence).

The gene calls are TRBV27 and TRBJ2-5; D possibly corresponds to TRBD1 (6 bases). Germline loops: CDR1 MNHEY, CDR2 SMNVEV (reference sequence). V lost 5 bases, J lost 5 bases, and 12 bases lay in between. This CDR3 is built from 13 residues. CDR3 loop: CASSPRGWETQYF. DNA for the CDR3: TGTGCCAGCAGTCCAAGGGGGTGGGAGACCCAGTACTTC.

The chain combines TRBV6-1 with TRBJ1-5; D is unresolved. Looked up from germline, CDR1 is MNHNS and CDR2 is SASEGT. The CDR3 has 11 amino acids. The V and J ends lost 6 bases and 4 bases respectively, with 4 bases between them. The CDR3, as DNA: TGTGCCAGCAGGACTAATCAGCCCCAGCATTTT. Translation: CASRTNQPQHF.

The chain combines TRBV9 with TRBJ2-3; 8 nucleotides match TRBD1. V was clipped by 5 bases and J by 0 bases; unmatched bases: 11. The length of the CDR3 is 17 residues. Germline V CDR1 and CDR2: SGDLS, YYNGEE. The CDR3: CASRAGTGDSSTDTQYF. CDR3 DNA sequence: TGTGCCAGCAGAGCCGGGACAGGTGATTCTAGCACAGATACGCAGTATTTT.

This chain uses TRBV14 with TRBJ2-1; 7 bases line up with TRBD2. Germline trimming cut 3 bases from V and 7 bases from J; bases unmatched to any gene: 3. The CDR3 is 13 amino acids. Germline V lookup: CDR1 SGHDN, CDR2 FVKESK. The DNA of the CDR3 is TGTGCCAGCAGCCAGTACGGGGGGAATGAGCAGTTCTTC. Translating gives CASSQYGGNEQFF.

As DNA, the CDR3 is TGTGCCAGCAGCTTAGGGGGGGTCTATGGCTACACCTTC. This codes for CASSLGGVYGYTF. The chain has TRBV7-2 and TRBJ1-2; D is perhaps TRBD1 (5 bases). Germline CDR1 and CDR2: SGHTA and FQGNSA. CDR3 size: 13 residues. Trimming took 1 base from V and 4 from J, leaving 7 bases between them.

V usage is TRBV5-1 and J usage is TRBJ2-3; TRBD1 matches at 8 bases. Germline CDR1 reads SGHRS; CDR2 reads YFSETQ. The CDR3 length is 16 residues. With 0 bases clipped from V and 4 bases from J, the junction kept 7 bases outside the gene matches. CDR3 DNA: TGCGCCAGCAGCTTGGCTGGCGGGACAGGTGCAGATACGCAGTATTTT. This sequence encodes CASSLAGGTGADTQYF.